A single sample gave rise to the 22 T cell receptor beta chains below, sequenced in a study of cytomegalovirus exposure and HLA in healthy donors. The PCR had 60 Vbeta and 13 Jbeta primers. Data came from immunoSEQ multiplex PCR; TCRdb stores just in-frame clones and leaves some out. The sample has 100,000 or so clones, around 78% seen once. Sequencing was performed on PBMCs. The receptor set was obtained from a male donor in good health and CMV-seronegative.

The V and J genes are TRBV7-9 and TRBJ2-3; no clear D gene. Germline CDR1 and CDR2: SEHNR and FQNEAQ (reference sequence). This CDR3 contains 13 residues. Deletions cut 5 bases from V and 10 bases from J, with 16 bases between. The CDR3, as DNA: TGTGCCAGCAGCCCCCTCGGAGAACCAGCGCAGTATTTT. Its protein product is CASSPLGEPAQYF.

The V and J genes are TRBV19 and TRBJ2-5; 8 nucleotides match TRBD1. V dropped 4 bases and J dropped 3; count of bases not matched to a gene: 7. Germline CDR1 is LNHDA and CDR2 is SQIVND (reference sequence). The CDR3 spans 15 residues. CDR3 sequence: CASSRTGSGKETQYF. CDR3 coding DNA: TGTGCCAGTAGTAGGACAGGGAGTGGTAAAGAGACCCAGTACTTC.

The DNA for the CDR3 is TGTGCCAGCTCACCATCGGGAACAGATACGCAGTATTTT. Its protein is CASSPSGTDTQYF. The gene calls are TRBV18 and TRBJ2-3; maybe TRBD2 (5 bases). Between the trimmed V and J ends, which lost 2 bases and 3 bases, there was a span of 6 bases. This CDR3 spans 13 amino acids. The germline V gene encodes CDR1 KGHSH and CDR2 LQKENI.

V and J are TRBV12-5 and TRBJ2-1, with 7 bases lining up with TRBD2. Germline-derived CDR1 and CDR2 are LGHNT and FRNRAP. The CDR3 has 13 amino acids. J was trimmed by 7 bases and V by 1 base; bases with no gene match: 1. The CDR3 DNA reads TGTGCTAGTGGTTTGGCTAGCGGAAATGAGCAGTTCTTC. Translating gives CASGLASGNEQFF.

V usage is TRBV27 and J usage is TRBJ2-5, with D tentatively TRBD1 (5 bases). The CDR3 runs 10 residues. V was cut by 8 bases and J by 8 bases, with 9 bases left in between. From germline, CDR1 is MNHEY and CDR2 SMNVEV (reference sequence). The CDR3 is CASPRGTQYF. CDR3 nucleotide sequence: TGTGCCAGCCCAAGGGGAACCCAGTACTTC.

The chain recombines TRBV5-6 with TRBJ2-3; TRBD2 is a possible D gene (5 bases). The germline V gene has CDR1 SGHDT and CDR2 YYEEEE. V lost 4 bases to trimming and J lost 2 bases, with 5 bases between them. This CDR3 spans 12 amino acids. The CDR3: CASSLATDTQYF. As DNA, the CDR3 is TGTGCCAGCAGCCTAGCCACAGATACGCAGTATTTT. The variable domain in full, completed from reference TRBV5-6 and TRBJ2-3, reads DAGVTQSPTHLIKTRGQQVTLRCSPKSGHDTVSWYQQALGQGPQFIFQYYEEEERQRGNFPDRFSGHQFPNYSSELNVNALLLGDSALYLCASSLATDTQYFGPGTRLTVL.

This clone was observed a single time. The chain links TRBV7-2 to TRBJ1-4; 9 nucleotides line up with TRBD1. Trimming cost V 5 bases and J 8 bases; bases outside gene matches: 6. The CDR3 contains 14 residues. Germline V gene sequence: CDR1 SGHTA, CDR2 FQGNSA. For the CDR3, the DNA is TGTGCCAGCAGCCACAGGGGGCGCAAGGAAAAACTGTTTTTT. Translating gives CASSHRGRKEKLFF.

V is TRBV28 and J is TRBJ2-1; 11 bases match TRBD1. J gave up 8 bases and V 5 bases, and 11 bases lay outside the gene matches. CDR1 and CDR2 (germline): MDHEN, SYDVKM. The CDR3 runs 16 residues. CDR3: CASSTPGTGGVHEQFF. In nucleotides, the CDR3 is TGTGCCAGCAGTACCCCCGGGACAGGGGGTGTCCATGAGCAGTTCTTC.

This chain joins TRBV14 and TRBJ2-1, with D uncertain. The V end was cut by 0 bases, the J end by 5 bases, with 11 bases between. CDR3 length equals 15 residues. Germline V gene data show CDR1 as SGHDN and CDR2 as FVKESK. CDR3 sequence: CASSQDLAGHNEQFF. The DNA of the CDR3 is TGTGCCAGCAGCCAAGATCTTGCAGGCCACAATGAGCAGTTCTTC.

V usage is TRBV9 and J usage is TRBJ1-2; tentatively, D is TRBD1 (5 bases). CDR1 and CDR2 (germline): SGDLS, YYNGEE. There are 14 residues in the CDR3. V was trimmed by 3 bases and J by 7 bases, leaving 16 bases between them. For the CDR3, the DNA is TGTGCCAGCAGCGCGACAATGACAGTCCGTGGCTACACCTTC. Its protein is CASSATMTVRGYTF.

This chain uses TRBV2 with TRBJ1-4; no clear D gene. Trimming shortened V by 8 bases and J by 7 bases, and 14 bases separated the two germline ends. Germline V lookup: CDR1 SNHLY, CDR2 FYNNEI. The CDR3 covers 13 residues. The CDR3 bases are TGTGCCAGCGGTAGAGGGTTCTCTGAAAAACTGTTTTTT. Amino acid sequence: CASGRGFSEKLFF.

The V gene is TRBV30, the J gene TRBJ2-3; 9 bases match TRBD2. The V and J ends lost 1 base and 5 bases, in that order; junction bases with no gene match: 7. Per germline, CDR1 GTSNPN and CDR2 SVGIG (reference sequence). The CDR3 runs to 15 residues. The CDR3 DNA follows: TGTGCCTGGAGTGCAGGGTTAGCGGGAGTAGATACGCAGTATTTT. This gives the protein CAWSAGLAGVDTQYF. The full variable domain, in which reference TRBV30 and TRBJ2-3 provide the parts outside the CDR3, is SQTIHQWPATLVQPVGSPLSLECTVEGTSNPNLYWYRQAAGRGLQLLFYSVGIGQISSEVPQNLSASRPQDRQFILSSKKLLLSDSGFYLCAWSAGLAGVDTQYFGPGTRLTVL.

The chain joins TRBV5-1 to TRBJ2-5, with TRBD2 matching 7 bases. V dropped 2 bases and J dropped 7; count of bases not matched to a gene: 8. The CDR3 has 14 residues. Germline CDR1 SGHRS, CDR2 YFSETQ. The CDR3 region has the DNA TGCGCCAGCAGCTTTTCAGCGGGAAGAGGGACCCAGTACTTC. Translation: CASSFSAGRGTQYF. The variable domain in full, completed from reference TRBV5-1 and TRBJ2-5, reads KAGVTQTPRYLIKTRGQQVTLSCSPISGHRSVSWYQQTPGQGLQFLFEYFSETQRNKGNFPGRFSGRQFSNSRSEMNVSTLELGDSALYLCASSFSAGRGTQYFGPGTRLLVL.

This sequence joins TRBV29-1 and TRBJ2-3, with a weak D call TRBD2 (5 bases). V was cut by 3 bases and J by 1 base, with 11 bases left in between. Germline V CDR1 and CDR2: SQVTM, ANQGSEA. The CDR3 has 14 amino acids. The CDR3 here is CSVDIGSGTDTQYF. The DNA for the CDR3 is TGCAGCGTTGATATAGGGAGTGGCACAGATACGCAGTATTTT.

This clone was picked up one time. The chain carries TRBV19 and TRBJ2-1; 7 bases match TRBD1. J lost 2 bases, V lost 4 bases, and 8 bases had no gene match. The CDR3 has 16 residues. The germline gives CDR1 LNHDA, CDR2 SQIVND (reference sequence). For the CDR3, the DNA is TGTGCCAGTAGTACTAACGCAGGGGGAGCCTACAATGAGCAGTTCTTC. Translation: CASSTNAGGAYNEQFF.

The J gene is TRBJ2-7, the V gene TRBV5-4, with 7 bases identical to TRBD2. V dropped 3 bases and J dropped 5; count of bases not matched to a gene: 14. Germline V gene sequence: CDR1 SGHNT, CDR2 YYREEE (reference sequence). CDR3 size: 16 residues. CDR3 coding DNA: TGTGCCAGCAGCTCTGCGAGGGGCGGGAGCCCCAACGAGCAGTACTTC. Protein sequence: CASSSARGGSPNEQYF.

The chain uses TRBV19 and TRBJ1-5; maybe TRBD1 (5 bases). Trimming cost V 0 bases and J 2 bases, with 8 bases left between them. The germline V gene has CDR1 LNHDA and CDR2 SQIVND (reference sequence). The CDR3 is 15 residues long. CDR3 nucleotide sequence: TGTGCCAGTAGTATAGAGGGGGGAGGCAATCAGCCCCAGCATTTT. It codes for CASSIEGGGNQPQHF. Based on the CDR3 plus reference TRBV19 and TRBJ1-5, the full variable domain is DGGITQSPKYLFRKEGQNVTLSCEQNLNHDAMYWYRQDPGQGLRLIYYSQIVNDFQKGDIAEGYSVSREKKESFPLTVTSAQKNPTAFYLCASSIEGGGNQPQHFGDGTRLSIL.

The rearrangement uses TRBV5-8 and TRBJ1-2; 10 nucleotides align to TRBD1. The length of the CDR3 is 14 residues. Germline CDR1 and CDR2: SGHTS and YDEGEE. V trimming: 4 bases; J trimming: 8 bases; junction bases outside the gene matches: 8. CDR3 region: CASSHGQGGRGYTF. In DNA, the CDR3 is TGTGCCAGCAGCCATGGACAGGGGGGTAGGGGCTACACCTTC.

V usage is TRBV27 and J usage is TRBJ2-7; no firm D call. The CDR3 runs 12 residues. The germline V gene encodes CDR1 MNHEY and CDR2 SMNVEV (reference sequence). Trimming pared 4 bases from V and 3 bases from J, leaving 7 bases between. The CDR3 loop is CASSSTLYEQYF. The CDR3, as DNA: TGTGCCAGCAGTTCGACACTCTACGAGCAGTACTTC.

The chain has TRBV27 and TRBJ1-2, with a weak D call TRBD1 (5 bases). The germline gives CDR1 MNHEY, CDR2 SMNVEV (reference sequence). The CDR3 sequence is 14 residues long. V shed 7 bases and J shed 5 bases, with 17 bases lying between them. The CDR3 here is CASTPRGGAYGYTF. CDR3 nucleotide sequence: TGTGCCAGCACCCCCCGGGGAGGGGCTTATGGCTACACCTTC.

This clone occurred a few times. The J gene is TRBJ2-7, the V gene TRBV7-3, with D possibly matching TRBD1 (5 bases). The germline V and J ends were trimmed by 4 bases and 2 bases, with 9 bases remaining between them. The CDR3 extends over 13 amino acids. Germline CDR1 reads SGHTA; CDR2 reads FQGTGA. CDR3 protein: CASSSDSTYEQYF. The DNA of the CDR3 is TGTGCCAGCAGCTCCGACAGCACCTACGAGCAGTACTTC.

V is TRBV19 and J is TRBJ1-3; 8 bases fit TRBD1. Germline V gene data show CDR1 as LNHDA and CDR2 as SQIVND (reference sequence). V shed 4 bases and J 1 base; nucleotides not matched to a gene: 3. This CDR3 comprises 15 residues. CDR3 sequence: CASSRTGRSGNTIYF. DNA for the CDR3: TGTGCCAGTAGTAGGACAGGGAGATCTGGAAACACCATATATTTT.